This TCR beta chain stems from a study of CD8+ T cells in alopecia areata. Study summary: A regimen of oral tofacitinib, 5 to 10 mg twice daily, was given to treated patients.

V dropped 5 bases and J dropped 10; count of bases not matched to a gene: 5. The CDR3 contains 12 residues. Per germline, CDR1 MNHEY and CDR2 SVGAGI. Treatment reported: oral pan-JAK inhibitor, 5-10 mg twice daily. Sequencing used cDNA as its template, made by extracting RNA and reverse transcribing it. The protocol was immunoSEQ multiplex PCR, while the TCRdb copy is restricted to in-frame clones and leaves out a portion. The sample yields 250,000 to 300,000 clones, nearly 60% seen once. Specimen: CD4+ T cells sorted from blood, collected at week 24, from a patient treated with tofacitinib. The receptor was isolated from a human donor with alopecia areata. The rearrangement joins TRBV6-5 to TRBJ2-1; 7 bases are shared with TRBD1. The CDR3 sequence is CASSRGGREQFF. The CDR3 DNA follows: TGTGCCAGCAGTCGAGGGGGCCGGGAGCAGTTCTTC.